Each of the 25 T cell receptor beta chains below was sequenced from the same sample in a study of cytomegalovirus exposure and HLA in healthy donors. The PCR contained 60 Vbeta and 13 Jbeta primers. The protocol was immunoSEQ multiplex PCR, while the TCRdb copy is restricted to in-frame clones and leaves out a portion. The sample includes about 55,000 clones, around four fifths of them seen just once. The specimen sequenced was PBMCs. The receptors here all came from a man between 25 and 39 years old in good health and CMV-seronegative.

This clone has a single count. The rearrangement joins TRBV27 to TRBJ2-5; TRBD1 matches at 10 bases. The closer fit of TRBJ2-7 to the DNA end suggests the J call may be wrong. Per germline, CDR1 MNHEY and CDR2 SMNVEV (reference sequence). The CDR3 runs 15 residues. The CDR3 region is CASSDRDRGSYEQYF. As DNA, the CDR3 is TGTGCCAGCAGTGACCGGGACAGGGGATCCTACGAGCAGTACTTC.

This sequence joins TRBV6-5 and TRBJ1-3, with 9 bases aligning to TRBD1. This CDR3 contains 15 residues. V trimming: 4 bases; J trimming: 1 base; junction bases outside the gene matches: 2. Germline lookup yields CDR1 MNHEY and CDR2 SVGAGI. The CDR3 DNA sequence: TGTGCCAGCAGTTCCGGACAGGGGTCTGGAAACACCATATATTTT. This codes for CASSSGQGSGNTIYF.

The chain carries TRBV19 and TRBJ1-2; tentative D call: TRBD1 (6 bases). The CDR3 is made up of 14 amino acids. CDR1 and CDR2 (germline): LNHDA, SQIVND (reference sequence). V gave up 4 bases and J gave up 3 bases, with 12 bases separating them. As DNA, the CDR3 is TGTGCCAGTAGTACCCCGGACAGATACTATGGCTACACCTTC. Its translation is CASSTPDRYYGYTF. The variable domain in full, completed from reference TRBV19 and TRBJ1-2, reads DGGITQSPKYLFRKEGQNVTLSCEQNLNHDAMYWYRQDPGQGLRLIYYSQIVNDFQKGDIAEGYSVSREKKESFPLTVTSAQKNPTAFYLCASSTPDRYYGYTFGSGTRLTVV.

The sample holds one count of this clone. This rearrangement joins TRBV5-1 to TRBJ1-3; TRBD1 aligns across 8 bases. The CDR3 spans 15 residues. The V gene's germline CDR1 is SGHRS and CDR2 YFSETQ. The V and J ends lost 0 bases and 5 bases, in that order; junction bases with no gene match: 4. CDR3: CASSLGQGSRNTIYF. The CDR3, as DNA: TGCGCCAGCAGCTTGGGACAGGGGAGTAGAAACACCATATATTTT.

The chain employs TRBV7-2 and TRBJ1-5, with D perhaps matching TRBD1 (5 bases). The germline V and J ends were trimmed by 5 bases and 0 bases, with 14 bases remaining between them. CDR1 and CDR2 from the germline V gene are SGHTA and FQGNSA. This CDR3 has 16 amino acids. For the CDR3, the DNA is TGTGCCAGCAGCCTCGTAGCAGGGTATAGCAATCAGCCCCAGCATTTT. As protein: CASSLVAGYSNQPQHF. Based on the CDR3 plus reference TRBV7-2 and TRBJ1-5, the full variable domain is GAGVSQSPSNKVTEKGKDVELRCDPISGHTALYWYRQSLGQGLEFLIYFQGNSAPDKSGLPSDRFSAERTGGSVSTLTIQRTQQEDSAVYLCASSLVAGYSNQPQHFGDGTRLSIL.

This clone appeared a few times. J is TRBJ2-3 and V is TRBV30; possible D gene TRBD1, 7 bases. The germline V gene encodes CDR1 GTSNPN and CDR2 SVGIG (reference sequence). This CDR3 region has 16 residues. V was trimmed by 0 bases and J by 0 bases, leaving 13 bases between them. The DNA of the CDR3 is TGTGCCTGGAGTGTTTTGACAGGGACTAGCACAGATACGCAGTATTTT. Its protein is CAWSVLTGTSTDTQYF.

This clone was seen only a few times. The V call is TRBV4-2, the J call TRBJ1-1; D may be TRBD1 (5 bases). The CDR3 contains 15 residues. With 3 bases removed from V and 6 bases from J, the gap between germline ends came to 17 bases. The V gene's germline CDR1 is LGHNA and CDR2 YNFKEQ. The CDR3 DNA is TGTGCCAGCAGCCATCGTGAGGGGAGGGTTCCTGAAGCTTTCTTT. It specifies CASSHREGRVPEAFF.

The chain employs TRBV19 and TRBJ1-4; possibly TRBD1 for D (5 bases). V was pared by 4 bases and J by 4 bases, with 13 bases between. CDR1 LNHDA and CDR2 SQIVND come from the germline V gene (reference sequence). The CDR3 has 15 residues. The CDR3 region has the DNA TGTGCCAGTAGTAACCCCCAAGGGGTTAATGAAAAACTGTTTTTT. Its protein product is CASSNPQGVNEKLFF.

J is TRBJ1-1 and V is TRBV19; 8 nucleotides align to TRBD1. V trimming: 4 bases; J trimming: 6 bases; junction bases outside the gene matches: 4. The CDR3 runs 13 residues. Germline values: CDR1 LNHDA, CDR2 SQIVND (reference sequence). The CDR3 nucleotides are TGTGCCAGTAGTACGACAGGGGTCCCTGAAGCTTTCTTT. Its protein is CASSTTGVPEAFF. Filled out from reference TRBV19 and TRBJ1-1, the complete variable domain reads DGGITQSPKYLFRKEGQNVTLSCEQNLNHDAMYWYRQDPGQGLRLIYYSQIVNDFQKGDIAEGYSVSREKKESFPLTVTSAQKNPTAFYLCASSTTGVPEAFFGQGTRLTVV.

This chain connects TRBV11-3 to TRBJ1-3; D might be TRBD1 (6 bases). This CDR3 contains 18 residues. CDR1 SGHNT and CDR2 YENEEA come from the germline V gene. Trimming cost V 1 base and J 0 bases, with 16 bases left between them. CDR3: CASSLVEGGGLSGNTIYF. In nucleotides, the CDR3 is TGTGCCAGCAGCTTAGTAGAAGGTGGGGGCCTCTCTGGAAACACCATATATTTT.

The rearrangement joins TRBV9 to TRBJ2-3; TRBD2 matches 7 bases. J gave up 5 bases and V 3 bases, and 15 bases lay outside the gene matches. The CDR3 contains 17 residues. Germline-derived CDR1 and CDR2 are SGDLS and YYNGEE. This chain's CDR3 is CASSAHLGGRGGDTQYF. CDR3 DNA: TGTGCCAGCAGCGCCCACCTGGGGGGGAGAGGTGGAGATACGCAGTATTTT.

In nucleotides, the CDR3 is TGTGCCAGCTCACCCGACAGACTTGGGCAGGGAATAGACTATGGCTACACCTTC. Translated, it gives CASSPDRLGQGIDYGYTF. The V and J genes are TRBV18 and TRBJ1-2; D is possibly TRBD1 (5 bases). The CDR3 is 18 residues long. Germline V gene sequence: CDR1 KGHSH, CDR2 LQKENI. V gave up 3 bases and J gave up 3 bases, with 23 bases separating them.

The rearrangement joins TRBV4-3 to TRBJ2-7, with a tentative D call TRBD2 (5 bases). The CDR3 length is 14 residues. The V end was cut by 0 bases, the J end by 0 bases, with 6 bases between. Germline V lookup: CDR1 LGHNA, CDR2 YSLEER. The DNA for the CDR3 is TGCGCCAGCAGCCAAGATACTAGCTCCTACGAGCAGTACTTC. Its protein product is CASSQDTSSYEQYF.

The chain joins TRBV12-2 to TRBJ2-5; the table's D call, TRBD1, has no DNA check behind it. TRBV12-2 is a pseudogene segment. This CDR3 spans 18 amino acids. The DNA for the CDR3 is TGTGCAAGTCGCTTAGCGGACAGGGGTCAGGAGCTTGAAGAGACCCAGTACTTC. The encoded protein is CASRLADRGQELEETQYF.

As for this clone: At one of its ends the junction is not consistent with the germline gene, which may arise from a read error. The gene calls are TRBV5-4 and TRBJ1-1; a weak D match, TRBD1 (6 bases). The germline V gene encodes CDR1 SGHNT and CDR2 YYREEE (reference sequence). The CDR3 spans 13 residues. The CDR3 reads CASSLKRDTEAFF. CDR3 nucleotide sequence: TGTGCCAGCAGCTTGAAACGGGACACCGAAGCTTTCTTT.

The gene calls are TRBV11-2 and TRBJ1-1, with D unclear. V was cut by 0 bases and J by 3 bases, with 14 bases left in between. This CDR3 comprises 16 residues. CDR1 is SGHAT, CDR2 FQNNGV, per germline. The CDR3 nucleotides read TGTGCCAGCAGCTTAGAGGGAGGGTTTGGGTACACTGAAGCTTTCTTT. The encoded protein is CASSLEGGFGYTEAFF. Full variable domain (outside the CDR3, taken from reference TRBV11-2 and TRBJ1-1): EAGVAQSPRYKIIEKRQSVAFWCNPISGHATLYWYQQILGQGPKLLIQFQNNGVVDDSQLPKDRFSAERLKGVDSTLKIQPAKLEDSAVYLCASSLEGGFGYTEAFFGQGTRLTVV.

The chain couples TRBV6-5 to TRBJ2-2; 7 bases map to TRBD2. Losses at the gene ends were 10 bases for V and 2 bases for J; bases not matched to a gene: 4. Looked up from germline, CDR1 is MNHEY and CDR2 is SVGAGI. The CDR3 loop spans 13 amino acids. CDR3 amino acids: CATKRGNTGELFF. CDR3 DNA sequence: TGTGCCACAAAGCGGGGAAACACCGGGGAGCTGTTTTTT.

This sequence joins TRBV11-3 and TRBJ2-2; D gene uncertain. CDR1 is SGHNT and CDR2 is YENEEA in the germline V gene. The V end lost 3 bases, the J end lost 3 bases, and 5 bases lay between the germline ends. The CDR3 totals 13 residues. The CDR3 DNA reads as TGTGCCAGCAGCTTTACATACACCGGGGAGCTGTTTTTT. It yields the protein CASSFTYTGELFF.

The V call is TRBV5-6, the J call TRBJ1-1, with 8 positions matching TRBD1. The CDR3 runs to 14 residues. V lost 4 bases, J lost 5 bases, and 7 bases stayed unmatched. Per the germline V gene, CDR1 is SGHDT and CDR2 is YYEEEE. In DNA, the CDR3 is TGTGCCAGCAGCATTAAGGGACAGGTAACTGAAGCTTTCTTT. This gives the protein CASSIKGQVTEAFF.

The chain joins TRBV13 to TRBJ2-7; maybe TRBD1 (6 bases). V was trimmed by 5 bases and J by 6 bases, leaving 17 bases between them. Germline CDR1 reads PRHDT; CDR2 reads FYEKMQ (reference sequence). This CDR3 spans 14 amino acids. The CDR3 DNA reads as TGTGCCAGCAGCGTACAGGGTAAGCGCTTCGAGCAGTACTTC. Translation: CASSVQGKRFEQYF.

The rearrangement uses TRBV27 and TRBJ2-7; TRBD1 agrees at 8 bases. The germline V gene encodes CDR1 MNHEY and CDR2 SMNVEV (reference sequence). This CDR3 contains 17 residues. V lost 1 base, J lost 0 bases, and 8 bases stayed unmatched. CDR3 amino acids: CASSLFFGDRSSYEQYF. In nucleotides, the CDR3 is TGTGCCAGCAGTTTATTCTTCGGGGACAGGAGCTCCTACGAGCAGTACTTC.

This clone was found once. The chain has TRBV11-3 and TRBJ2-7; D is unresolved. CDR1 SGHNT and CDR2 YENEEA come from the germline V gene. There are 14 residues in the CDR3. Deletions cut 5 bases from V and 2 bases from J, with 13 bases between. The CDR3 coding sequence is TGTGCCAGCAGCAGATACCCGGGTCCCTACGAGCAGTACTTC. Its translation: CASSRYPGPYEQYF.

This clone was seen only once. This chain's CDR3 is CASSLVGGLAGVRYNEQFF. The CDR3 coding sequence is TGCGCCAGCAGCTTGGTGGGGGGACTAGCGGGCGTTCGATACAATGAGCAGTTCTTC. The J gene is TRBJ2-1, the V gene TRBV5-1, with 12 bases lining up with TRBD2. The junction had 11 bases not matched to a gene; V was cut back by 0 bases and J by 4 bases. The CDR3 length is 19 residues. Germline values: CDR1 SGHRS, CDR2 YFSETQ.

The chain carries TRBV7-8 and TRBJ1-1; D remains ambiguous. This CDR3 is built from 14 residues. Per germline, CDR1 SGHVS and CDR2 FQNEAQ. Trimming removed 4 bases at V and 0 bases at J, with 9 bases between. The CDR3 DNA is TGTGCCAGCAGCTCATACTTCATGAACACTGAAGCTTTCTTT. It specifies CASSSYFMNTEAFF.

This clone was picked up one time. V gene TRBV6-5 combines with J gene TRBJ2-7; 10 positions agree with TRBD1. This CDR3 has 15 amino acids. The junction had 5 bases not matched to a gene; V was cut back by 0 bases and J by 6 bases. Germline CDR1 is MNHEY and CDR2 is SVGAGI. The DNA for the CDR3 is TGTGCCAGCAGTTACTCAGGGACAGGGGTTCGCGAGCAGTACTTC. Protein product: CASSYSGTGVREQYF.